These 15 T cell receptor beta chains came from one sample sequenced in a study of patients and donors after allogeneic stem cell transplantation. TCRdb independently ran MiXCR on the RT-PCR reads; one entry per CDR3 protein. Of about 70,000 distinct CDR3 sequences in the sample, more than 20% were seen once. Sequences were obtained from blood, either unsorted or a sorted T cell fraction (not recorded which). The origin of the receptors is a human donor who was either an allogeneic HSCT recipient or a stem cell or donor lymphocyte infusion donor (not recorded which). It is not recorded whose cells these are; they may come from a transplant donor.

The chain is built from TRBV20-1 and TRBJ2-7; D gene ambiguous. The ends were cut back, 0 bases at V and 5 bases at J, with 8 bases in the middle. The germline gives CDR1 DFQATT, CDR2 SNEGSKA (reference sequence). This CDR3 is 12 amino acids long. The CDR3 region has the DNA TGCAGTGCTAGAGATCCAGCCGACGAGCAGTACTTC. Amino acids: CSARDPADEQYF.

The chain is built from TRBV3-1 and TRBJ2-7; D unclear. There are 14 residues in the CDR3. The ends were cut back, 0 bases at V and 3 bases at J, with 9 bases in the middle. CDR1 LGHDT and CDR2 YNNKEL come from the germline V gene (reference sequence). CDR3 nucleotide sequence: TGTGCCAGCAGCCAAGAGAATTCGGTCTACGAGCAGTACTTC. It yields the protein CASSQENSVYEQYF.

This clonotype came up a few times. As DNA, the CDR3 is TGTGCCAGCAGTTTGCAGGGTGAAGAGCATGGCTACACCTTC. Translated: CASSLQGEEHGYTF. The rearrangement uses TRBV27 and TRBJ1-2, with a possible D match to TRBD1 (5 bases). CDR1 MNHEY and CDR2 SMNVEV come from the germline V gene (reference sequence). This CDR3 has 14 residues. V was pared by 3 bases and J by 6 bases, with 14 bases between.

For the CDR3, the DNA is TGCAGTGCCCAGGACTATACCGGGGAGCTGTTTTTT. This codes for CSAQDYTGELFF. This chain links TRBV20-1 with TRBJ2-2, with a tentative D call TRBD2 (6 bases). With 6 bases removed from V and 5 bases from J, the gap between germline ends came to 10 bases. CDR1 is DFQATT, CDR2 SNEGSKA, per germline (reference sequence). CDR3 length: 12 residues.

The genes are TRBV11-3 and TRBJ1-1; TRBD1 is a possible D gene (5 bases). V lost 3 bases, J lost 4 bases, and 12 bases lay in between. CDR1 and CDR2 from the germline V gene are SGHNT and YENEEA. This CDR3 comprises 14 residues. This CDR3 reads CASSFGRRGTEAFF. The CDR3 DNA is TGTGCCAGCAGCTTTGGCAGGAGGGGCACTGAAGCTTTCTTT.

The chain has TRBV7-2 and TRBJ1-1, with 9 positions matching TRBD1. The trim removed 5 bases at V and 4 bases at J, leaving 5 bases unmatched. The CDR3 runs 14 residues. In germline, CDR1 is SGHTA, CDR2 FQGNSA. The CDR3 bases are TGTGCCAGCAGCCTCGACAGGGGGGGCACTGAAGCTTTCTTT. Protein sequence: CASSLDRGGTEAFF.

The CDR3 is CSASLSRGGYNEQFF. CDR3 in DNA: TGCAGTGCTAGCTTGTCCAGGGGAGGATACAATGAGCAGTTCTTC. The rearrangement links TRBV20-1 to TRBJ2-1, with D possibly called TRBD1 or TRBD2 (6 bases each). V lost 3 bases and J lost 4, with 16 bases in between. The CDR3 loop spans 15 amino acids. CDR1 is DFQATT and CDR2 is SNEGSKA in the germline V gene (reference sequence).

This clonotype occurred many times. The V gene is TRBV3-1, the J gene TRBJ1-4; D is unclear. The germline V gene has CDR1 LGHDT and CDR2 YNNKEL (reference sequence). V dropped 2 bases and J dropped 0 bases, with 13 bases sitting between them. The CDR3 covers 17 residues. CDR3 amino acids: CASSQLVTAATNEKLFF. The CDR3 DNA is TGTGCCAGCAGCCAATTGGTAACAGCAGCAACTAATGAAAAACTGTTTTTT.

The chain uses TRBV6-5 and TRBJ2-7; 7 bases fit TRBD2. Trimming took 5 bases from V and 1 from J; bases not matched to a gene: 8. CDR3 length: 15 amino acids. Germline V gives CDR1 MNHEY, CDR2 SVGAGI. This CDR3 is CASSPAGVGSYEQYF. CDR3 DNA: TGTGCCAGCAGTCCCGCGGGGGTTGGGTCCTACGAGCAGTACTTC.

Concerning this clonotype itself: The conserved closing phenylalanine or tryptophan is absent in this CDR3, likely reflecting a read error. V and J are TRBV2 and TRBJ2-3, with D possibly being TRBD1 (5 bases). With 3 bases removed from V and 4 bases from J, the gap between germline ends came to 11 bases. Germline V gene data show CDR1 as SNHLY and CDR2 as FYNNEI. The CDR3 is 14 residues long. The chain's CDR3 is CASSEQGASDTQYS. DNA of the CDR3: TGTGCCAGCAGTGAGCAAGGGGCCTCAGATACGCAGTATTCT.

This clonotype has just a few counts. The CDR3 DNA is TGTGCCATCAGTGAGAGACAGATGAACACTGAAGCTTTCTTT. Encoded protein: CAISERQMNTEAFF. The chain couples TRBV10-3 to TRBJ1-1, with TRBD1 as a possible D gene (5 bases). CDR3 size: 14 residues. The V gene's germline CDR1 is ENHRY and CDR2 SYGVKD. Trimming removed 2 bases at V and 0 bases at J, with 7 bases between.

The chain is built from TRBV4-3 and TRBJ1-4; a weak D match, TRBD1 (6 bases). Germline CDR1 reads LGHNA; CDR2 reads YSLEER. The V end lost 0 bases, the J end lost 8 bases, and 13 bases lay between the germline ends. This CDR3 has 15 residues. The CDR3 reads CASSQDGGGDEKLFF. The CDR3 DNA reads TGCGCCAGCAGCCAAGATGGGGGGGGCGACGAAAAACTGTTTTTT.

At least ten counts were recorded for this clonotype. The J gene is TRBJ1-1, the V gene TRBV4-3; no clear D. V dropped 1 base and J dropped 10 bases, with 16 bases sitting between them. Germline V gives CDR1 LGHNA, CDR2 YSLEER. This CDR3 is 14 amino acids long. CDR3 residues: CASSQVDTQELAFF. The CDR3 DNA sequence: TGCGCCAGCAGCCAAGTCGACACCCAAGAATTAGCTTTCTTT.

This clonotype turned up a few times. The V and J genes are TRBV28 and TRBJ1-5; D gene uncertain. The CDR3 length is 11 residues. Trimming stripped 5 bases from V and 7 bases from J, with 6 bases between. Looked up from germline, CDR1 is MDHEN and CDR2 is SYDVKM. The CDR3 sequence: CASSEYQPQHF. CDR3 nucleotide sequence: TGTGCCAGCAGTGAATACCAGCCCCAGCATTTT.

The chain links TRBV5-1 to TRBJ2-1; 8 nucleotides match TRBD2. Trimming cost V 0 bases and J 7 bases; bases outside gene matches: 12. CDR1 is SGHRS, CDR2 YFSETQ, per germline. This CDR3 spans 17 amino acids. CDR3 amino acids: CASSLGGASGRENEQFF. CDR3 sequence (DNA): TGCGCCAGCAGCTTGGGTGGCGCGAGCGGGAGAGAAAATGAGCAGTTCTTC.